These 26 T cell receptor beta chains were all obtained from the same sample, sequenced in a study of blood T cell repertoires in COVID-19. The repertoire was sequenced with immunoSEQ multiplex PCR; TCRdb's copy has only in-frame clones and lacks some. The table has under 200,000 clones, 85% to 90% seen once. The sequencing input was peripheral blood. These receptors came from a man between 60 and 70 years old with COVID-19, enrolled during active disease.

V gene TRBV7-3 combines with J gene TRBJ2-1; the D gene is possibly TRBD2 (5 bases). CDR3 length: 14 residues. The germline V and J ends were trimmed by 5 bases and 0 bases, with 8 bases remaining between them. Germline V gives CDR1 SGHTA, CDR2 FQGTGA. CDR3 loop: CASSEGSSYNEQFF. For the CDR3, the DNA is TGTGCCAGCAGCGAGGGAAGCTCCTACAATGAGCAGTTCTTC. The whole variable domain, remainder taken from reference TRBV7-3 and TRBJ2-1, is GAGVSQTPSNKVTEKGKYVELRCDPISGHTALYWYRQSLGQGPEFLIYFQGTGAADDSGLPNDRFFAVRPEGSVSTLKIQRTERGDSAVYLCASSEGSSYNEQFFGPGTRLTVL.

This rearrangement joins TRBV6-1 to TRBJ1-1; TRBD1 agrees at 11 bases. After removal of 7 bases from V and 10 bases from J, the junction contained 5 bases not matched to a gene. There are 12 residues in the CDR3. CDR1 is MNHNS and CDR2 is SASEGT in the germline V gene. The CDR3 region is CASTGDRGLAFF. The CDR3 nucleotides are TGTGCCAGCACCGGGGACAGGGGGTTAGCTTTCTTT.

The CDR3 DNA reads TGTGCCAGCAGTGCAATGGGACAGGGGTCCTCACCCCTCCACTTT. Translated: CASSAMGQGSSPLHF. The V call is TRBV2, the J call TRBJ1-6; the match to TRBD1 covers 10 bases. The V gene end was trimmed by 4 bases and the J gene end by 10 bases; junction bases not matched to a gene: 7. The CDR3 totals 15 residues. Per the germline V gene, CDR1 is SNHLY and CDR2 is FYNNEI.

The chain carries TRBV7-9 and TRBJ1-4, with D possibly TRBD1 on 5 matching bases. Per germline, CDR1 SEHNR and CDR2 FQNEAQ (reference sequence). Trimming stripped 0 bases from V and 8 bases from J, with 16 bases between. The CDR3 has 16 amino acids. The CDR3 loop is CASSLALGQGGEKLFF. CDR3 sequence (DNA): TGTGCCAGCAGCTTAGCGTTAGGGCAGGGCGGCGAAAAACTGTTTTTT.

CDR3 loop: CATSSRRTGAGYTF. In nucleotides, the CDR3 is TGTGCCACCAGCAGTCGGAGGACAGGAGCTGGCTACACCTTC. The chain combines TRBV15 with TRBJ1-2, with TRBD1 identical over 7 bases. The V gene end was trimmed by 3 bases and the J gene end by 7 bases; junction bases not matched to a gene: 8. The CDR3 totals 14 residues. Per the germline V gene, CDR1 is LNHNV and CDR2 is YYDKDF (reference sequence).

The CDR3 coding sequence is TGTGCCAGCAACGGTGAAGCTTTCTTT. Translation: CASNGEAFF. The V and J genes are TRBV7-3 and TRBJ1-1; D ambiguous. The V and J ends lost 7 bases and 7 bases respectively, with 4 bases between them. CDR3 length: 9 amino acids. Germline V gene lookup returns CDR1 SGHTA and CDR2 FQGTGA.

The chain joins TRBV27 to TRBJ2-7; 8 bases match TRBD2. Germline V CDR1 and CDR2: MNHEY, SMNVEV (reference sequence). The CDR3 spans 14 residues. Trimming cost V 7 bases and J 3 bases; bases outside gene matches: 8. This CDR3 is CASTQTGGFYEQYF. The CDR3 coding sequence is TGTGCCAGCACCCAAACGGGGGGGTTCTACGAGCAGTACTTC.

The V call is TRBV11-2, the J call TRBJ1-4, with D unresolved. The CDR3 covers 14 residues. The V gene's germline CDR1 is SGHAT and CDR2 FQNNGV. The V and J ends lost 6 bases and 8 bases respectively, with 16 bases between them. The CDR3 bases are TGTGCCAGCAGATTTTACCCTGGCGGCGAAAAACTGTTTTTT. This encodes CASRFYPGGEKLFF.

The CDR3 reads CASSATERVPRDTQYF. The DNA of the CDR3 is TGTGCCAGCAGTGCAACGGAGCGGGTACCAAGGGATACGCAGTATTTT. The chain recombines TRBV6-1 with TRBJ2-3, with TRBD2 as a possible D gene (6 bases). Per the germline V gene, CDR1 is MNHNS and CDR2 is SASEGT. The CDR3 contains 16 residues. Trimming took off 4 bases at V and 6 bases at J, with 20 bases between the two ends.

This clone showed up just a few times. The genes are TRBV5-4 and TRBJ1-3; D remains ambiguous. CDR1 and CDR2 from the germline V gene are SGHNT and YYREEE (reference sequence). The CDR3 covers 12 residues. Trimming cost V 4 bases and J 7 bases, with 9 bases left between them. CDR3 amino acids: CASSLGANTIYF. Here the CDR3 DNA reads TGTGCCAGCAGCCTGGGCGCTAACACCATATATTTT.

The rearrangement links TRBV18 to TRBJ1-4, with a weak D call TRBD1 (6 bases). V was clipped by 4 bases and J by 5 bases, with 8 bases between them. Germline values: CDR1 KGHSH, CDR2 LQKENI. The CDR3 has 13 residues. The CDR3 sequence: CASSLTGNEKLFF. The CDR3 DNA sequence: TGTGCCAGCTCACTGACAGGCAATGAAAAACTGTTTTTT.

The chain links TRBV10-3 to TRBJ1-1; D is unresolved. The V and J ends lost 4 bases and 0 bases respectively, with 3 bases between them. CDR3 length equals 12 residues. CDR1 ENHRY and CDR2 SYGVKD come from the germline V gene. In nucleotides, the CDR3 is TGTGCCATCAGTGTTATGAACACTGAAGCTTTCTTT. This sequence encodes CAISVMNTEAFF.

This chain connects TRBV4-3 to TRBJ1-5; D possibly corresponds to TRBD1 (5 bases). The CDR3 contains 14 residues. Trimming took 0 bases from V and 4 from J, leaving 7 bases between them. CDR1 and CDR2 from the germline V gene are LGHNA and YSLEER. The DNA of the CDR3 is TGCGCCAGCAGCCAAGAGGGGGGTAATCAGCCCCAGCATTTT. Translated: CASSQEGGNQPQHF.

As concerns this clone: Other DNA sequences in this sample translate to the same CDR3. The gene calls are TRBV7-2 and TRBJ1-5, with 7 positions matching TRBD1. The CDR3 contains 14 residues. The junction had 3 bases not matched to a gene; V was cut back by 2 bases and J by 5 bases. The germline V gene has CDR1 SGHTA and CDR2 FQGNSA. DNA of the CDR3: TGTGCCAGCAGCTTACGACAGGGAGATCAGCCCCAGCATTTT. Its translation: CASSLRQGDQPQHF.

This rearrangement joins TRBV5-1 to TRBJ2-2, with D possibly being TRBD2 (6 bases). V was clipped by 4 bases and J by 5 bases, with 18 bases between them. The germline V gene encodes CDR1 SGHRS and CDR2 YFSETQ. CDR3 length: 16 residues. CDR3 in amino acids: CASSPGGLRGTGELFF. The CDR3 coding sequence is TGCGCCAGCAGCCCCGGAGGCCTCCGGGGGACCGGGGAGCTGTTTTTT.

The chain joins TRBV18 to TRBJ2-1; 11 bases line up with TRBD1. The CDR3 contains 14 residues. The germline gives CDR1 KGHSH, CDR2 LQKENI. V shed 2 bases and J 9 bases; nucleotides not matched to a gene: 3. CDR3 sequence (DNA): TGTGCCAGCTCACCAAGGACAGGGGGCAGTGAGCAGTTCTTC. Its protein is CASSPRTGGSEQFF.

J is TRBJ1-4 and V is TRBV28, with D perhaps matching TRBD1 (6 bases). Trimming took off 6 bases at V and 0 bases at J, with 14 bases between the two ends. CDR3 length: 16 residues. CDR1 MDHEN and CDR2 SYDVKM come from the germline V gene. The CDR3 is CASRRAGEATNEKLFF. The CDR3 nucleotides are TGTGCCAGCAGACGCGCAGGGGAAGCAACTAATGAAAAACTGTTTTTT.

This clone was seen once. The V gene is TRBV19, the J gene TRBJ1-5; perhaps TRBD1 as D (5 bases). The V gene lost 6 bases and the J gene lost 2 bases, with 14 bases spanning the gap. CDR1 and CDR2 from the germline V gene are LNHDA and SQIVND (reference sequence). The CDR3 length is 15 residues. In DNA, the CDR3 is TGTGCCAGTAGGGAGACAGCCGCCGGCAATCAGCCCCAGCATTTT. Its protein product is CASRETAAGNQPQHF.

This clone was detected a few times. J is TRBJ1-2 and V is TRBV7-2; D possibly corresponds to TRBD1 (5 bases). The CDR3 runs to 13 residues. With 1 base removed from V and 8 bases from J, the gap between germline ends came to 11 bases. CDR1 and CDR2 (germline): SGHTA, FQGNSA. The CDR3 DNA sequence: TGTGCCAGCAGCTTAGAAAATTGGGGCGGCTACACCTTC. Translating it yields CASSLENWGGYTF.

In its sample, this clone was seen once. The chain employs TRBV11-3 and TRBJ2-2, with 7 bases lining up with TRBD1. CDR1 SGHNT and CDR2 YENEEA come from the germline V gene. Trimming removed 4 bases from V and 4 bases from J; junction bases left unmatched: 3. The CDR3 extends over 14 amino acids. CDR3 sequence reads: CASSSGQLTGELFF. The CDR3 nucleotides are TGTGCCAGCAGCTCGGGACAGCTCACCGGGGAGCTGTTTTTT.

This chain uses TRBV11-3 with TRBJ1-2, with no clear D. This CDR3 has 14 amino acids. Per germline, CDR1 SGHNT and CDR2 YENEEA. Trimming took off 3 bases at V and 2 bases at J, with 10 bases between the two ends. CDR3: CASSFGYENYGYTF. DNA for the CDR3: TGTGCCAGCAGCTTCGGGTACGAAAACTATGGCTACACCTTC.

CDR3 amino acids: CASSLEPDRYEKLFF. CDR3 DNA sequence: TGTGCCAGCAGCTTGGAACCGGACAGATATGAAAAACTGTTTTTT. The rearrangement uses TRBV5-6 and TRBJ1-4, with D tentatively TRBD1 (6 bases). V dropped 0 bases and J dropped 6 bases, with 12 bases sitting between them. Germline V gene sequence: CDR1 SGHDT, CDR2 YYEEEE. This CDR3 spans 15 amino acids. Drawing the rest from reference TRBV5-6 and TRBJ1-4, the complete variable domain is DAGVTQSPTHLIKTRGQQVTLRCSPKSGHDTVSWYQQALGQGPQFIFQYYEEEERQRGNFPDRFSGHQFPNYSSELNVNALLLGDSALYLCASSLEPDRYEKLFFGSGTQLSVL.

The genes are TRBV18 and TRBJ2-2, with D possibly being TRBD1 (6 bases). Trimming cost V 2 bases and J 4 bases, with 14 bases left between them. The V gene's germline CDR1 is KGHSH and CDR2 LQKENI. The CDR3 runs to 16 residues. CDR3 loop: CASSPVTTGTTGELFF. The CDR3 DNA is TGTGCCAGCTCACCAGTTACTACAGGGACCACCGGGGAGCTGTTTTTT.

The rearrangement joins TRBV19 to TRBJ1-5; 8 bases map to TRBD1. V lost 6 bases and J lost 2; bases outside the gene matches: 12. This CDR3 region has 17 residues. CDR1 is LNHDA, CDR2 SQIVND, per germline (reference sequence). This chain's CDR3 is CASSADRGAVGNQPQHF. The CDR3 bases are TGTGCCAGTAGCGCCGACAGGGGTGCGGTGGGCAATCAGCCCCAGCATTTT. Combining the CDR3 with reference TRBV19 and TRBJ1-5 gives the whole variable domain DGGITQSPKYLFRKEGQNVTLSCEQNLNHDAMYWYRQDPGQGLRLIYYSQIVNDFQKGDIAEGYSVSREKKESFPLTVTSAQKNPTAFYLCASSADRGAVGNQPQHFGDGTRLSIL.

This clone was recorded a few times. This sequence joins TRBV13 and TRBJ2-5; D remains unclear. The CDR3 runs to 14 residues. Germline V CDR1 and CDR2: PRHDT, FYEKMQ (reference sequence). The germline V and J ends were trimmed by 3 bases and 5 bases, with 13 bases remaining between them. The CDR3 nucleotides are TGTGCCAGCAGCTTCAACGCGCTAACGGAGACCCAGTACTTC. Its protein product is CASSFNALTETQYF. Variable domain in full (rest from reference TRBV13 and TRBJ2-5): AAGVIQSPRHLIKEKRETATLKCYPIPRHDTVYWYQQGPGQDPQFLISFYEKMQSDKGSIPDRFSAQQFSDYHSELNMSSLELGDSALYFCASSFNALTETQYFGPGTRLLVL.

The chain's CDR3 is CASSPTSGSPGELFF. As DNA, the CDR3 is TGCGCCAGCAGCCCCACTAGCGGGAGCCCCGGGGAGCTGTTTTTT. V is TRBV5-1 and J is TRBJ2-2; 11 nucleotides line up with TRBD2. V trimming: 4 bases; J trimming: 6 bases; junction bases outside the gene matches: 5. Germline values: CDR1 SGHRS, CDR2 YFSETQ. The CDR3 has 15 amino acids.